This TCR beta chain appears in the sequencing data of a study of blood T cell repertoires in COVID-19. This CDR3 has 13 amino acids. The V segment lost 1 base and the J segment 6 bases; nucleotides outside the gene matches: 2. The germline V gene encodes CDR1 LNHNV and CDR2 YYDKDF (reference sequence). The data were produced by immunoSEQ multiplex PCR, yet TCRdb's version contains in-frame clones alone and is incomplete. The repertoire holds 150,000 to 200,000 clones, with around 83% as singletons. The genes are TRBV15 and TRBJ1-1, with 7 nucleotides matching TRBD1. The material sequenced was PBMCs or T cells enriched from blood (not recorded which). The TCR sequence derives from a man in his forties or fifties who had recovered from COVID-19. The CDR3 reads CATSRGQGAEAFF. The CDR3 nucleotides are TGTGCCACCAGCAGAGGACAGGGAGCTGAAGCTTTCTTT.